What follows describes a single T cell receptor (beta chain). Germline CDR1 and CDR2: MDHEN and SYDVKM. The CDR3 is made up of 16 amino acids. The V gene end was trimmed by 5 bases and the J gene end by 0 bases; junction bases not matched to a gene: 5. This sample was taken from a study of blood T cell repertoires in COVID-19. TCRdb's copy holds only in-frame clones and misses some; the assay was immunoSEQ multiplex PCR. The sample has fewer than 500,000 clones; approximately 90% are singletons. The sequence came from a woman younger than 35 who had recovered from COVID-19. The V and J genes are TRBV28 and TRBJ1-3; 9 nucleotides agree with TRBD1. The sample taken for sequencing was PBMCs or T cells enriched from blood (not recorded which). For the CDR3, the DNA is TGTGCCAGCAGTGATGGGACAGGGAGCTCTGGAAACACCATATATTTT. Its translation: CASSDGTGSSGNTIYF.